The 19 T cell receptor beta chains given below trace back to one sample, sequenced in a study of blood T cell repertoires in COVID-19 (dated by TCRdb to about 2020). To prepare the library, the immunoSEQ multiplex PCR assay was applied. Held by TCRdb, this immuneACCESS table contains in-frame sequences only and omits some clones. Under half of the omission traces to an unresolved V gene where checked; the cause of the rest is unknown. Present in this sample are about 250,000 clones, 85% of which were seen just once. The ten biggest clones cover about 5.1% of the sample. The sequencing input was peripheral blood. The source of these receptors is a man aged 50 or older with COVID-19, enrolled during active disease.

V usage is TRBV3-1 (or the pseudogene TRBV3-2) and J usage is TRBJ2-7; weak D call: TRBD1 (6 bases). Germline lookup yields CDR1 LGHDT and CDR2 YNNKEL (reference sequence). CDR3 length equals 15 residues. Trimming removed 3 bases from V and 6 bases from J, with 18 bases in between. CDR3 protein: CASSQAPGTSAEQYF. CDR3 DNA sequence: TGTGCCAGCAGCCAGGCCCCCGGGACATCGGCCGAGCAGTACTTC.

The chain carries TRBV3-1 (or the pseudogene TRBV3-2) and TRBJ1-6, with D unresolved. CDR1 is LGHDT, CDR2 YNNKEL, per germline (reference sequence). Trimming shortened V by 3 bases and J by 6 bases, and 6 bases separated the two germline ends. The CDR3 has 13 residues. The CDR3 region is CASSQAFNSPLHF. As DNA, the CDR3 is TGTGCCAGCAGCCAGGCTTTTAATTCACCCCTCCACTTT.

The DNA of the CDR3 is TGTGCCAGCAGTTTTCGGTACCACTCCTACGAGCAGTACTTC. Its protein product is CASSFRYHSYEQYF. The V call is TRBV27, the J call TRBJ2-7; D remains ambiguous. The CDR3 is made up of 14 amino acids. From germline, CDR1 is MNHEY and CDR2 SMNVEV (reference sequence). Trimming stripped 3 bases from V and 0 bases from J, with 9 bases between.

The chain joins TRBV11-2 to TRBJ2-3; D perhaps matches TRBD2 (7 bases). V was pared by 3 bases and J by 7 bases, with 23 bases between. Germline CDR1 is SGHAT and CDR2 is FQNNGV. The CDR3 consists of 17 residues. The CDR3 here is CASSFLGWRGGRNTQYF. For the CDR3, the DNA is TGTGCCAGCAGCTTCCTCGGATGGAGGGGGGGGCGTAATACGCAGTATTTT.

The chain is built from TRBV6-5 and TRBJ2-1; tentatively, D is TRBD1 (6 bases). Per the germline V gene, CDR1 is MNHEY and CDR2 is SVGAGI. The V gene lost 6 bases and the J gene lost 1 base, with 13 bases spanning the gap. This CDR3 contains 15 residues. DNA of the CDR3: TGTGCCAGCAGCCAAACACAGGGATCCTACAATGAGCAGTTCTTC. Amino acid sequence: CASSQTQGSYNEQFF.

This rearrangement joins TRBV14 to TRBJ2-5, with 10 nucleotides matching TRBD2. The CDR3 has 18 amino acids. V lost 0 bases, J lost 4 bases, and 11 bases stayed unmatched. Germline V gene data show CDR1 as SGHDN and CDR2 as FVKESK. The CDR3 bases are TGTGCCAGCAGCCAAGAAGTTCGGAGCGGGGGGGCCCCAGAGACCCAGTACTTC. Its translation is CASSQEVRSGGAPETQYF.

The rearrangement uses TRBV18 and TRBJ1-4; 7 bases are shared with TRBD1. From germline, CDR1 is KGHSH and CDR2 LQKENI. This CDR3 has 19 amino acids. Germline trimming cut 6 bases from V and 5 bases from J; bases unmatched to any gene: 21. The DNA for the CDR3 is TGTGCCAGCTCTGTTGCCGCCGATCTTTTGGGGACAGAAAATGAAAAACTGTTTTTT. This gives the protein CASSVAADLLGTENEKLFF.

The chain has TRBV19 and TRBJ1-5, with D perhaps matching TRBD1 (6 bases). Trimming removed 7 bases at V and 5 bases at J, with 12 bases between. The germline V gene has CDR1 LNHDA and CDR2 SQIVND (reference sequence). The CDR3 loop spans 13 amino acids. Here the CDR3 DNA reads TGTGCCAGTAACACTGGACAGCATCAGCCCCAGCATTTT. It translates to CASNTGQHQPQHF.

The chain couples TRBV7-9 to TRBJ1-1, with 9 nucleotides matching TRBD1. CDR1 is SEHNR and CDR2 is FQNEAQ in the germline V gene (reference sequence). CDR3 length equals 14 residues. Germline trimming cut 5 bases from V and 4 bases from J; bases unmatched to any gene: 5. CDR3 loop: CASSQQGAVTEAFF. The CDR3 nucleotides are TGTGCCAGCAGCCAACAGGGGGCTGTCACTGAAGCTTTCTTT.

This clone has a handful of counts. This chain links TRBV4-2 with TRBJ2-5; 14 bases map to TRBD2. Germline CDR1 LGHNA, CDR2 YNFKEQ. V shed 2 bases and J 2 bases; nucleotides not matched to a gene: 7. The length of the CDR3 is 18 residues. The CDR3 nucleotides are TGTGCCAGCAGCCAAAAAGGACTAGCGGGGGGAAGGCAAGAGACCCAGTACTTC. It specifies CASSQKGLAGGRQETQYF.

The V gene is TRBV6-6, the J gene TRBJ2-3; 8 nucleotides line up with TRBD1. J gave up 4 bases and V 6 bases, and 6 bases lay outside the gene matches. Germline CDR1 and CDR2: MNHNY and SVGAGI (reference sequence). The CDR3 has 14 amino acids. DNA of the CDR3: TGTGCCAGCAGGCCCGGACAGGGCGCAGATACGCAGTATTTT. Residues: CASRPGQGADTQYF.

In this sample, this clone turned up once. The chain combines TRBV7-9 with TRBJ2-5; D possibly corresponds to TRBD2 (6 bases). This CDR3 contains 13 residues. The germline V gene encodes CDR1 SEHNR and CDR2 FQNEAQ (reference sequence). Trimming cost V 5 bases and J 5 bases, with 12 bases left between them. This CDR3 reads CASSLLSGETQYF. CDR3 bases: TGTGCCAGCAGCCTGTTGAGCGGGGAGACCCAGTACTTC.

This chain connects TRBV12-3 or TRBV12-4 to TRBJ1-2; no reliable D call. V dropped 2 bases and J dropped 0 bases, with 4 bases sitting between them. The CDR3 sequence is 13 residues long. CDR3: CASSLSTNYGYTF. In nucleotides, the CDR3 is TGTGCCAGCAGTTTATCCACTAACTATGGCTACACCTTC.

This sequence joins TRBV10-2 and TRBJ2-3, with a possible D match to TRBD2 (6 bases). The CDR3 has 16 residues. Germline V gene data show CDR1 as WSHSY and CDR2 as SAAADI. Trimming pared 3 bases from V and 2 bases from J, leaving 15 bases between. The CDR3 nucleotides read TGCGCCAGCAGTGATCCCTTTGGAGGGGCCACAGATACGCAGTATTTT. It specifies CASSDPFGGATDTQYF.

This chain links TRBV3-1 (or the pseudogene TRBV3-2) with TRBJ2-2; 7 nucleotides agree with TRBD2. CDR1 LGHDT and CDR2 YNNKEL come from the germline V gene (reference sequence). The CDR3 covers 17 residues. V was clipped by 0 bases and J by 5 bases; unmatched bases: 9. CDR3 in DNA: TGTGCCAGCAGCCAAGATTTTGGACTGGGGGGGACCGGGGAGCTGTTTTTT. Its protein product is CASSQDFGLGGTGELFF.

V usage is TRBV6-5 and J usage is TRBJ2-5, with D perhaps TRBD2 (5 bases). The CDR3 has 13 amino acids. Germline values: CDR1 MNHEY, CDR2 SVGAGI. With 7 bases removed from V and 10 bases from J, the gap between germline ends came to 19 bases. In DNA, the CDR3 is TGTGCCAGCACTCCTACGGGCCCCCGGGGCCAGTACTTC. This gives the protein CASTPTGPRGQYF.

V and J are TRBV5-4 and TRBJ2-5; the D is unclear. V was cut by 3 bases and J by 4 bases, with 13 bases left in between. The CDR3 loop spans 14 amino acids. Germline CDR1 is SGHNT and CDR2 is YYREEE (reference sequence). The CDR3 region has the DNA TGTGCCAGCAGCTCCTGGCAATCTCGAGAGACCCAGTACTTC. Its protein is CASSSWQSRETQYF.

This chain connects TRBV2 to TRBJ2-2; tentatively, D is TRBD1 (5 bases). Per germline, CDR1 SNHLY and CDR2 FYNNEI. The CDR3 totals 13 residues. Trimming cost V 8 bases and J 5 bases, with 12 bases left between them. The DNA for the CDR3 is TGTGCCAGCGAAGGGGCAGGGACCGGGGAGCTGTTTTTT. As protein: CASEGAGTGELFF.

CDR3 sequence (DNA): TGTGCCAGCAGCAGCGGGGGGGCCCCCTACAATGAGCAGTTCTTC. Amino acids: CASSSGGAPYNEQFF. The chain couples TRBV5-4 to TRBJ2-1, with TRBD2 matching 10 bases. The CDR3 sequence is 15 residues long. CDR1 is SGHNT, CDR2 YYREEE, per germline (reference sequence). Germline trimming cut 4 bases from V and 2 bases from J; bases unmatched to any gene: 3. The full variable domain, completed using reference TRBV5-4 and TRBJ2-1, is ETGVTQSPTHLIKTRGQQVTLRCSSQSGHNTVSWYQQALGQGPQFIFQYYREEENGRGNFPPRFSGLQFPNYSSELNVNALELDDSALYLCASSSGGAPYNEQFFGPGTRLTVL.